The source of this TCR beta chain is a study of CDR3 diversity in severe acne. This clonotype was counted a few times. TCRdb re-called the PCR reads through MiXCR, storing one row per CDR3 protein. The sample comprises more than 85,000 distinct CDR3 sequences, 45% to 50% of which are singletons, and around 10% rests with the top ten. The CDR3 runs to 13 residues. From germline, CDR1 is DFQATT and CDR2 SNEGSKA (reference sequence). Trimming cost V 3 bases and J 1 base; bases outside gene matches: 3. The V and J genes are TRBV20-1 and TRBJ2-7; TRBD2 aligns across 7 bases. The source material was blood. The origin of this receptor is a male donor in good health, serving as a control. CDR3 region: CSASGAGSYEQYF. Written as DNA, the CDR3 is TGCAGTGCTAGTGGAGCGGGATCCTACGAGCAGTACTTC.